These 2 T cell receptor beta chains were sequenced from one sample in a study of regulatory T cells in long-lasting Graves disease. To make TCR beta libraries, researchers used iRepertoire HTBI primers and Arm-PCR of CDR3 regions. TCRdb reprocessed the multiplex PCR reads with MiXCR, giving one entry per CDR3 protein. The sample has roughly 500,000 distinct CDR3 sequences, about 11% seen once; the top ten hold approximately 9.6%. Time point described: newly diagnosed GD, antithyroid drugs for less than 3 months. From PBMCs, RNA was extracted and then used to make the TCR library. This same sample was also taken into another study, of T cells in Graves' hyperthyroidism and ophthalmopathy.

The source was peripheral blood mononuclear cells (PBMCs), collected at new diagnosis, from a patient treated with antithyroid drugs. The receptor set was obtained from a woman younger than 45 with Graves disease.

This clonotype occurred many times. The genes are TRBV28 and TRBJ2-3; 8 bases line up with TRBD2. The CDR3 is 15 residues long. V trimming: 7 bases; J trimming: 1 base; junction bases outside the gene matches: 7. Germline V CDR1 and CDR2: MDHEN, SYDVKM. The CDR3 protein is CASILLTSGTDTQYF. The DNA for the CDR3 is TGTGCCAGCATTCTTTTGACTAGCGGCACAGATACGCAGTATTTT.

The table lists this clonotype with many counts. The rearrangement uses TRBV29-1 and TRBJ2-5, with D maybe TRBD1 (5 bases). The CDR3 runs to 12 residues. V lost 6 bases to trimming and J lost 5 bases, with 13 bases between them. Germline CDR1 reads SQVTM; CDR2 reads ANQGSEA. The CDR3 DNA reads TGCAGCGTGAAAGGGGCAGGGGAGACCCAGTACTTC. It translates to CSVKGAGETQYF.